The clone carrying this T cell receptor beta chain was counted many times. Its antigen remains unknown. Distinct nucleotide sequences in the sample also encode this CDR3. These data belong to a study of metastatic and nonmetastatic thyroid tumors. For the study at large: Repertoires of blood and of tissue (tumor or nodule) from malignant and benign thyroid patients were compared.

All patients were untreated before thyroid surgery. Methods used by the authors: A classifier of distant metastasis in papillary thyroid cancer was built from CDR3 differences (across clinicopathological groups). Using MiXCR, TCRdb reanalyzed the PCR reads. The V and J calls come from TCRdb's annotation, not from the publication. This table has 25,000 to 30,000 clones, 16% appearing once. CDR3 size: 13 residues. Germline values: CDR1 SGHAT, CDR2 FQDESV (reference sequence). Trimming removed 2 bases at V and 3 bases at J, with 5 bases between. Whole-study results and caveats: The reported finding was significantly higher TCR beta diversity in malignant thyroid tumors relative to benign nodules, in blood and tumor.

The V gene is TRBV11-1, the J gene TRBJ1-5; D call uncertain. This TCR came from a male donor with papillary thyroid cancer or a benign thyroid nodule (not recorded which). Some clones in this sample may be carry-over from other donors' samples. Material for sequencing was blood. CDR3 region: CASSLSANQPQHF. The CDR3 DNA is TGTGCCAGCAGCTTATCGGCCAATCAGCCCCAGCATTTT.